Below are 10 T cell receptor beta chains sequenced from a single sample in a study of T cell repertoires in cytomegalovirus infection. TCRdb ran MiXCR on the reads and lists one entry per CDR3 protein. The table has 350,000 to 500,000 distinct CDR3 sequences, approximately 30% seen once. Sequencing was carried out using PBMCs. These receptors all come from a human donor in good health (CMV status not recorded). Some clones in this sample may be carry-over from other donors' samples.

The sample holds many counts of this clonotype. This chain connects TRBV7-8 to TRBJ2-1; TRBD2 agrees at 11 bases. CDR3 length: 16 amino acids. V shed 1 base, J shed 8 bases, and the junction held 7 bases outside the gene matches. Germline CDR1 reads SGHVS; CDR2 reads FQNEAQ. The CDR3 region is CASSLVSGGALDEQFF. The CDR3 DNA sequence: TGTGCCAGCAGCTTAGTTAGCGGGGGGGCCCTGGATGAGCAGTTCTTC.

This clonotype showed up just a few times. This chain links TRBV6-2 or TRBV6-3 with TRBJ2-2, with 7 bases matching TRBD2. After removal of 7 bases from V and 2 bases from J, the junction contained 7 bases not matched to a gene. CDR1 MNHEY and CDR2 SVGEGT come from the germline V gene. The CDR3 consists of 15 residues. CDR3 region: CASKPAGPNTGELFF. Written as DNA, the CDR3 is TGTGCCAGCAAACCAGCGGGGCCAAACACCGGGGAGCTGTTTTTT.

The chain is built from TRBV12-3 or TRBV12-4 and TRBJ1-2; D ambiguous. This CDR3 is 13 amino acids long. V was pared by 2 bases and J by 4 bases, with 8 bases between. The CDR3 is CASSLNRSYGYTF. In nucleotides, the CDR3 is TGTGCCAGCAGTTTAAACAGATCCTATGGCTACACCTTC.

Note on this clonotype: This may be a read error: a much more frequent sequence differs by one nucleotide. This chain joins TRBV12-3 or TRBV12-4 and TRBJ2-1; D gene uncertain. The CDR3 totals 12 residues. CDR3 DNA: TGTGCCAGCAGTTTCCCTTACAATGAGCAGTTATTC. This translates into CASSFPYNEQLF.

This clonotype was counted between two and nine times. The rearrangement joins TRBV27 to TRBJ1-5, with a weak D call TRBD1 (5 bases). This CDR3 contains 14 residues. The ends were cut back, 6 bases at V and 7 bases at J, with 16 bases in the middle. Germline V gene lookup returns CDR1 MNHEY and CDR2 SMNVEV (reference sequence). CDR3: CASSTTGVEQPQHF. The CDR3 nucleotides read TGTGCCAGCAGCACCACAGGAGTCGAGCAGCCCCAGCATTTT.

Written as DNA, the CDR3 is TGTGCCAGCACCACTAAGGACAGACTCATAGGAAACACCATATATTTT. Translated, it gives CASTTKDRLIGNTIYF. The rearrangement links TRBV12-3 or TRBV12-4 to TRBJ1-3; D possibly corresponds to TRBD1 (6 bases). This CDR3 is built from 16 residues. Trimming shortened V by 7 bases and J by 4 bases, and 20 bases separated the two germline ends.

This clonotype was seen a handful of times. The genes are TRBV5-1 and TRBJ2-7, with 10 bases lining up with TRBD2. Germline V gives CDR1 SGHRS, CDR2 YFSETQ. This CDR3 is 17 amino acids long. The trim removed 4 bases at V and 0 bases at J, leaving 10 bases unmatched. The CDR3 protein is CASSRSSLAGDSYEQYF. The DNA of the CDR3 is TGCGCCAGCAGCCGCTCCTCTCTAGCGGGGGACTCCTACGAGCAGTACTTC.

This clonotype has more than one count but fewer than ten. The chain carries TRBV19 and TRBJ2-2, with a weak D call TRBD1 (5 bases). Germline V CDR1 and CDR2: LNHDA, SQIVND (reference sequence). This CDR3 has 14 amino acids. Trimming left V 2 bases short and J 6 bases short, with 10 bases between. The CDR3 reads CASSIQGQAGELFF. The CDR3 DNA reads TGTGCCAGTAGTATACAGGGTCAGGCCGGGGAGCTGTTTTTT.

V gene TRBV20-1 combines with J gene TRBJ1-1; D is undetermined. Germline CDR1 reads DFQATT; CDR2 reads SNEGSKA (reference sequence). The CDR3 runs 12 residues. Deletions cut 2 bases from V and 4 bases from J, with 8 bases between. The CDR3 nucleotides are TGCAGTGCTAGATCCCGAGTCACTGAAGCTTTCTTT. It encodes CSARSRVTEAFF.

The genes are TRBV30 and TRBJ1-2, with D possibly TRBD1 on 5 matching bases. The CDR3 consists of 20 residues. Germline lookup yields CDR1 GTSNPN and CDR2 SVGIG (reference sequence). V was pared by 2 bases and J by 2 bases, with 30 bases between. This chain's CDR3 is CAWSPKPGTGTAGVNYGYTF. In nucleotides, the CDR3 is TGTGCCTGGAGTCCTAAACCGGGAACGGGGACCGCTGGTGTCAACTATGGCTACACCTTC.